A single sample is the source of the 26 T cell receptor beta chains below, sequenced in a study of shared clonotypes between healthy human individuals. Using immunoSEQ multiplex PCR, the repertoire was profiled, and TCRdb retains in-frame clones only, with some absent. Here the sample spans about 2 million clones, over 85% being singletons. CD45RO-negative, CCR7-selected cells formed the naive CD8 fraction, which excluded terminally differentiated effector memory CD45RA+ cells. The sample taken for sequencing was naive CD8+ T cells sorted from blood. The receptor source for this set is a man aged 18 to 29 in good health.

Concerning this clone: This specimen includes other DNA sequences encoding the same CDR3. The V and J genes are TRBV4-1 and TRBJ2-1; D is undetermined. CDR1 is MGHRA and CDR2 is YSYEKL in the germline V gene. V was shortened by 1 base and J by 0 bases, with 7 bases between the two germline ends. This CDR3 region has 15 residues. CDR3 sequence reads: CASSQVRGSYNEQFF. The CDR3 coding sequence is TGCGCCAGCAGCCAAGTACGCGGCTCCTACAATGAGCAGTTCTTC.

V gene TRBV5-4 combines with J gene TRBJ2-7; the match to TRBD1 covers 8 bases. CDR3 length: 15 residues. The V and J ends lost 4 bases and 1 base, in that order; junction bases with no gene match: 7. Germline V CDR1 and CDR2: SGHNT, YYREEE (reference sequence). CDR3 bases: TGTGCCAGCAGCCCAGGACAGGGAAGGTCCTACGAGCAGTACTTC. It codes for CASSPGQGRSYEQYF.

The chain has TRBV4-1 and TRBJ1-6, with a possible D match to TRBD1 (5 bases). This CDR3 has 13 amino acids. Trimming cost V 4 bases and J 6 bases, with 7 bases left between them. Germline V gene sequence: CDR1 MGHRA, CDR2 YSYEKL. CDR3 sequence reads: CASSLQVNSPLHF. The CDR3 DNA sequence: TGCGCCAGCAGCCTACAGGTTAATTCACCCCTCCACTTT.

The genes are TRBV9 and TRBJ1-3; tentatively, D is TRBD1 (5 bases). CDR3 length: 15 residues. The germline V gene has CDR1 SGDLS and CDR2 YYNGEE. The V and J ends lost 3 bases and 0 bases respectively, with 10 bases between them. Here the CDR3 reads CASSAGMLSGNTIYF. The CDR3 DNA reads TGTGCCAGCAGCGCAGGGATGCTCTCTGGAAACACCATATATTTT.

The chain couples TRBV6-5 to TRBJ2-1, with a weak D call TRBD2 (6 bases). In germline, CDR1 is MNHEY, CDR2 SVGAGI. The CDR3 sequence is 14 residues long. V lost 0 bases and J 7 bases, leaving 10 bases between the germline ends. The CDR3 DNA reads TGTGCCAGCAGTTACTCCAGCGGGTTGAATGAGCAGTTCTTC. This codes for CASSYSSGLNEQFF.

About this clone itself: Distinct nucleotide sequences in the sample also encode this CDR3. The gene calls are TRBV9 and TRBJ2-7; D is ambiguous. This CDR3 contains 14 residues. V dropped 0 bases and J dropped 1 base, with 8 bases sitting between them. CDR1 is SGDLS, CDR2 YYNGEE, per germline. The CDR3 bases are TGTGCCAGCAGCGTAGGGCGCAGTTCCTACGAGCAGTACTTC. Residues: CASSVGRSSYEQYF.

V usage is TRBV28 and J usage is TRBJ1-6; D is unclear. The CDR3 loop spans 11 amino acids. With 7 bases removed from V and 11 bases from J, the gap between germline ends came to 9 bases. Germline V gene sequence: CDR1 MDHEN, CDR2 SYDVKM. CDR3 DNA: TGTGCCAGCACCCGGGGAACACCCCTCCACTTT. Its protein product is CASTRGTPLHF.

The chain is built from TRBV29-1 and TRBJ2-7; TRBD1 or TRBD2 may be the D gene (6 bases each). CDR1 and CDR2 from the germline V gene are SQVTM and ANQGSEA. The CDR3 is 16 amino acids. Between the trimmed V and J ends, which lost 6 bases and 3 bases, there was a span of 24 bases. DNA for the CDR3: TGCAGCGTCGCATATAAACAGGGACTGGGTCTCTACGAGCAGTACTTC. Its translation: CSVAYKQGLGLYEQYF.

V usage is TRBV4-1 and J usage is TRBJ1-4; D gene uncertain. Germline values: CDR1 MGHRA, CDR2 YSYEKL. Trimming left V 0 bases short and J 8 bases short, with 7 bases between. The CDR3 length is 13 residues. The CDR3 loop is CASSQDGREKLFF. CDR3 DNA: TGCGCCAGCAGCCAAGACGGACGCGAAAAACTGTTTTTT.

The gene calls are TRBV4-2 and TRBJ1-1; a possible D gene is TRBD1 (5 bases). Germline V lookup: CDR1 LGHNA, CDR2 YNFKEQ. Trimming cost V 0 bases and J 5 bases, with 16 bases left between them. CDR3 length: 16 amino acids. CDR3 bases: TGTGCCAGCAGCCAAGATTGGCAGGCCCGGGGGACTGAAGCTTTCTTT. Residues: CASSQDWQARGTEAFF.

This clone was detected once. V is TRBV15 and J is TRBJ2-7; TRBD1 might be the D (6 bases). Germline V lookup: CDR1 LNHNV, CDR2 YYDKDF (reference sequence). CDR3 length: 17 amino acids. V dropped 1 base and J dropped 2 bases, with 18 bases sitting between them. The CDR3 protein is CATSRGSTGSSTYEQYF. CDR3 DNA sequence: TGTGCCACCAGCAGAGGCTCCACAGGGTCGTCAACCTACGAGCAGTACTTC. The full variable domain, in which reference TRBV15 and TRBJ2-7 provide the parts outside the CDR3, is DAMVIQNPRYQVTQFGKPVTLSCSQTLNHNVMYWYQQKSSQAPKLLFHYYDKDFNNEADTPDNFQSRRPNTSFCFLDIRSPGLGDTAMYLCATSRGSTGSSTYEQYFGPGTRLTVT.

The chain carries TRBV7-8 and TRBJ2-7; a possible D gene is TRBD1 (6 bases). The CDR3 runs 14 residues. Germline V gene sequence: CDR1 SGHVS, CDR2 FQNEAQ. The V gene lost 5 bases and the J gene lost 0 bases, with 11 bases spanning the gap. This chain's CDR3 is CASSPPDSSYEQYF. In nucleotides, the CDR3 is TGTGCCAGCAGCCCGCCGGACAGCTCCTACGAGCAGTACTTC. Together with reference TRBV7-8 and TRBJ2-7, the CDR3 gives the full variable domain: GAGVSQSPRYKVAKRGQDVALRCDPISGHVSLFWYQQALGQGPEFLTYFQNEAQLDKSGLPSDRFFAERPEGSVSTLKIQRTQQEDSAVYLCASSPPDSSYEQYFGPGTRLTVT.

This clone has just one count. This sequence joins TRBV28 and TRBJ2-7; D is perhaps TRBD1 (6 bases). Germline lookup yields CDR1 MDHEN and CDR2 SYDVKM. There are 14 residues in the CDR3. Deletions cut 2 bases from V and 4 bases from J, with 12 bases between. The chain's CDR3 is CASSLGPGDYEQYF. For the CDR3, the DNA is TGTGCCAGCAGTTTAGGGCCAGGGGATTACGAGCAGTACTTC. The full variable domain, with the rest looked up from reference TRBV28 and TRBJ2-7, is DVKVTQSSRYLVKRTGEKVFLECVQDMDHENMFWYRQDPGLGLRLIYFSYDVKMKEKGDIPEGYSVSREKKERFSLILESASTNQTSMYLCASSLGPGDYEQYFGPGTRLTVT.

The chain recombines TRBV29-1 with TRBJ2-5; D is possibly TRBD1 (6 bases). V lost 7 bases and J 5 bases, leaving 17 bases between the germline ends. Germline V gene data show CDR1 as SQVTM and CDR2 as ANQGSEA. The CDR3 is 13 residues long. The CDR3 sequence: CSARPTGRETQYF. For the CDR3, the DNA is TGCAGCGCTCGACCGACAGGCCGGGAGACCCAGTACTTC.

V is TRBV2 and J is TRBJ2-7; D not certain. The V gene lost 1 base and the J gene lost 5 bases, with 9 bases spanning the gap. Germline V gene sequence: CDR1 SNHLY, CDR2 FYNNEI. The CDR3 has 13 residues. The CDR3 reads CASSEGGTHEQYF. In DNA form, the CDR3 reads TGTGCCAGCAGTGAAGGGGGAACTCACGAGCAGTACTTC.

The J gene is TRBJ2-1, the V gene TRBV7-9; TRBD2 matches at 10 bases. The J segment lost 15 bases and the V segment lost 3 bases, leaving 5 bases of the junction unmatched. CDR1 is SEHNR, CDR2 FQNEAQ, per germline (reference sequence). The CDR3 has 12 amino acids. Here the CDR3 DNA reads TGTGCCAGCAGCTTCCCGGGACTAGCGTTGTTCTTC. Its protein is CASSFPGLALFF.

The chain carries TRBV29-1 and TRBJ2-2, with D possibly being TRBD1 (6 bases). Germline V CDR1 and CDR2: SQVTM, ANQGSEA. CDR3 length: 14 residues. The V end lost 4 bases, the J end lost 4 bases, and 13 bases lay between the germline ends. The CDR3 sequence: CSVVWLGGTGELFF. The CDR3 region has the DNA TGCAGCGTTGTTTGGCTAGGGGGCACCGGGGAGCTGTTTTTT.

This chain links TRBV7-2 with TRBJ1-1; 7 bases match TRBD1. Germline values: CDR1 SGHTA, CDR2 FQGNSA. CDR3 length: 19 residues. V dropped 3 bases and J dropped 3; count of bases not matched to a gene: 19. In nucleotides, the CDR3 is TGTGCCAGCAGCTTTTCTACCTGGGAGTACCTTGACAGGGACACTGAAGCTTTCTTT. Translated, it gives CASSFSTWEYLDRDTEAFF.

This rearrangement joins TRBV7-9 to TRBJ1-5; 9 nucleotides line up with TRBD1. The V segment lost 4 bases and the J segment 3 bases; nucleotides outside the gene matches: 4. The CDR3 length is 15 residues. Looked up from germline, CDR1 is SEHNR and CDR2 is FQNEAQ (reference sequence). The CDR3 bases are TGTGCCAGCAGCTCTACAGGGGGCGTCAATCAGCCCCAGCATTTT. Translating it yields CASSSTGGVNQPQHF.

As to this clone: This may be a read error, as it is one base from a much larger clone. The chain combines TRBV15 with TRBJ2-2; D is ambiguous. The CDR3 is 15 residues long. CDR1 and CDR2 (germline): LNHNV, YYDKDF (reference sequence). The V end lost 0 bases, the J end lost 7 bases, and 12 bases lay between the germline ends. Here the CDR3 DNA reads TGTGCCACCAGCAGAGATCCCCAGGATAACGGGGAGCTGTTTTTT. Translated, it gives CATSRDPQDNGELFF.

This clone was detected only a few times. At the DNA level, this CDR3 is encoded by other sequences in the same sample as well. The chain is built from TRBV5-1 and TRBJ2-7; D possibly corresponds to TRBD1 (6 bases). Looked up from germline, CDR1 is SGHRS and CDR2 is YFSETQ. Trimming cost V 0 bases and J 2 bases, with 6 bases left between them. The CDR3 covers 13 residues. The CDR3 region is CASSLDRAYEQYF. The CDR3 DNA is TGCGCCAGCAGCTTGGACAGGGCCTACGAGCAGTACTTC.

The rearrangement links TRBV5-6 to TRBJ1-1; 10 bases are a match to TRBD1. The CDR3 length is 13 residues. Germline CDR1 and CDR2: SGHDT and YYEEEE. The junction had 2 bases not matched to a gene; V was cut back by 3 bases and J by 6 bases. CDR3 sequence (DNA): TGTGCCAGCAGCTCGGGACAGGGGCCTGAAGCTTTCTTT. Protein sequence: CASSSGQGPEAFF. Together with reference TRBV5-6 and TRBJ1-1, the CDR3 gives the full variable domain: DAGVTQSPTHLIKTRGQQVTLRCSPKSGHDTVSWYQQALGQGPQFIFQYYEEEERQRGNFPDRFSGHQFPNYSSELNVNALLLGDSALYLCASSSGQGPEAFFGQGTRLTVV.

The rearrangement joins TRBV13 to TRBJ1-1; D gene ambiguous. CDR1 and CDR2 (germline): PRHDT, FYEKMQ (reference sequence). The V and J ends lost 3 bases and 2 bases respectively, with 10 bases between them. This CDR3 is 14 amino acids long. The CDR3 spells CASSFLTNNTEAFF. CDR3 coding DNA: TGTGCCAGCAGCTTCCTGACAAACAACACTGAAGCTTTCTTT.

The chain links TRBV27 to TRBJ2-7; the match to TRBD1 covers 10 bases. CDR1 MNHEY and CDR2 SMNVEV come from the germline V gene (reference sequence). V trimming: 5 bases; J trimming: 1 base; junction bases outside the gene matches: 11. This CDR3 comprises 17 residues. The CDR3 sequence: CASSPPQPDRGSYEQYF. DNA of the CDR3: TGTGCCAGCAGTCCCCCCCAACCGGACAGGGGGTCCTACGAGCAGTACTTC.

V is TRBV5-1 and J is TRBJ2-1, with 9 bases matching TRBD2. The V segment lost 4 bases and the J segment 3 bases; nucleotides outside the gene matches: 5. CDR1 is SGHRS and CDR2 is YFSETQ in the germline V gene. This CDR3 region has 15 residues. The CDR3 sequence is CASSMSGGLYNEQFF. DNA for the CDR3: TGCGCCAGCAGCATGAGCGGGGGGCTCTACAATGAGCAGTTCTTC. The entire variable domain, with the rest obtained from reference TRBV5-1 and TRBJ2-1, is as follows: KAGVTQTPRYLIKTRGQQVTLSCSPISGHRSVSWYQQTPGQGLQFLFEYFSETQRNKGNFPGRFSGRQFSNSRSEMNVSTLELGDSALYLCASSMSGGLYNEQFFGPGTRLTVL.

This chain joins TRBV5-4 and TRBJ2-1; D remains unclear. The CDR3 sequence is 13 residues long. V was trimmed by 5 bases and J by 4 bases, leaving 10 bases between them. Looked up from germline, CDR1 is SGHNT and CDR2 is YYREEE (reference sequence). For the CDR3, the DNA is TGTGCCAGCAGTGTGAACGCATACAATGAGCAGTTCTTC. Amino acid sequence: CASSVNAYNEQFF.